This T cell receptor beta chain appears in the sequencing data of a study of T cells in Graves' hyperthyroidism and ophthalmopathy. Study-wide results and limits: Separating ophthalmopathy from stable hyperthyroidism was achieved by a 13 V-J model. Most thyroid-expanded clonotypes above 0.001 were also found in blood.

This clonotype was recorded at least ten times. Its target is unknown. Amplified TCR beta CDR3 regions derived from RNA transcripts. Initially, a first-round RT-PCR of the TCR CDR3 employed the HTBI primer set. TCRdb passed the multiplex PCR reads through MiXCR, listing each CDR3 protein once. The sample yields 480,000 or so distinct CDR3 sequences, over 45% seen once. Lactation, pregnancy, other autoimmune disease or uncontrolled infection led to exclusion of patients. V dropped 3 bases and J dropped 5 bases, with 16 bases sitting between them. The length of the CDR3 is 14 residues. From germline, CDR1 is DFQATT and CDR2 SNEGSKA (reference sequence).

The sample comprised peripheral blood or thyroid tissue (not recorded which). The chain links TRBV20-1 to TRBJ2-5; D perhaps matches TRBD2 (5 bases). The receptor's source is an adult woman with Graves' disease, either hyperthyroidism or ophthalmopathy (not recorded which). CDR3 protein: CSASLQNRGETQYF. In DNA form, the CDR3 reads TGCAGTGCTAGCTTACAAAATAGAGGGGAGACCCAGTACTTC.